This TCR beta chain was observed in a study of shared clonotypes between healthy human individuals. Points from the study as a whole: Generally, estimated richness proved larger in naive subsets than it did in memory subsets.

Assay execution took place at the deep level. Assay used: immunoSEQ multiplex PCR; TCRdb lists only in-frame clones, some missing. The table has about 2 million clones, about 95% seen once. A word on this clone: Its antigen is undetermined.

Positive CCR7 selection of CD45RO-negative cells yielded the naive CD8 cells, and terminally differentiated effector memory CD45RA+ cells were excluded. Donation came from healthy HIV-negative adults that had no recent acute infections or vaccinations. CDR3 length: 11 residues. Trimming pared 4 bases from V and 11 bases from J, leaving 10 bases between. Looked up from germline, CDR1 is SGHTS and CDR2 is YDEGEE. The sample was naive CD8+ T cells sorted from blood. The chain combines TRBV5-8 with TRBJ1-5, with D uncertain. The receptor comes from a man aged 18 to 30 in good health. Here the CDR3 reads CASSVEGSQHF. The CDR3 nucleotides are TGTGCCAGCAGCGTAGAAGGGTCCCAGCATTTT.